This T cell receptor (beta chain) was recorded in a study of regulatory dendritic cells for organ transplantation (dated by TCRdb to 2016 to 2017). Regarding the research as a whole: To make regulatory dendritic cells, monocytes were cultured with vitamin D3 on days 0 and 4, plus IL-10 on day 4. On day 6, LPS was added to the DC cultures to test how the DCs responded to a strong maturation-inducing agent. Before and after allostimulation with regulatory or mature dendritic cells, TCRbeta repertoires were sequenced from sorted naive and memory CD4+ and CD8+ T cells.

What the research found in general, with its limitations: Among the resting subsets, the most alloreactive TCR clonotypes were found in memory CD8+ T cells. Sequencing was done in only a couple of subjects, and the authors reported considerable heterogeneity between individuals in the alloreactive memory CD8+ T cell pool. Allostimulation expanded memory CD8+ clones in both subjects, but regulatory dendritic cells appeared to induce more limited expansion than mature dendritic cells. Repertoires were highly diverse in naive CD4+ and CD8+ T cells, less diverse in memory cells, and most oligoclonal in memory CD8+ cells.

A remark on this clone: The antigen it recognizes is unknown. The input lacks base qualities; no much larger clone sits a single base away.

Sorted T cell subsets were CFSE-labeled and co-cultured for 4 to 6 days with allogeneic regulatory or mature dendritic cells at a 1:10 DC:T ratio. FACS was used to sort naive T cells as CD45RA+ cells and memory T cells as CD45RO+ CD4+ or CD8+ cells. A couple of healthy control subjects provided the T cells used for TCR sequencing. The Qiagen DNeasy Blood & Tissue Kit was used to extract genomic DNA. TCRbeta CDR3 regions were amplified by multiplexed two-step PCR using Vbeta-specific forward primers and Jbeta-specific reverse primers. The TCRbeta libraries were sequenced on an Illumina instrument via the immunoSEQ service. The study's own analysis went as follows. IMGT annotation was used to assign V, D and J genes, and synthetic CDR3 analogues were used to correct the counts for multiplex PCR bias. In the immunoSEQ Analyzer, repertoire clonality was calculated as one minus normalized Shannon entropy. Whether a clone counted as expanded was decided by Fisher's exact test with Benjamini-Hochberg false discovery rate control and a two-tailed cutoff of P<0.01. The table was pulled from immuneACCESS by TCRdb, which kept in-frame rearrangements only. Such tables lose some clones; where checked, under half of the loss comes from unresolved V genes, and the rest has no known cause. V and J calls and clone size follow that table, whereas D and trimming were derived from the DNA. Counted in this sample were 7,500 to 8,500 clones; about two thirds of them appeared once. The top ten hold around 3.8% of the sample.

Trimming leaves V shorter by 6 bases and J shorter by 6 bases, with the junction holding 7 bases beyond the gene matches. Inclusive of the bounding cysteine and phenylalanine, the CDR3 is 14 residues long. Solely the CDR3 DNA is kept, with 42 bases framed from the first base. The germline V gene supplies CDR1 MNHEY and CDR2 SVGAGI. The specimen was memory CD4+ T cells from blood cultured with dendritic cells. Explained via the paper, the cell subset or site label denotes: CD45RO+ memory T cells. The rearranged chain carries TRBV6-5 and TRBJ1-1; TRBD1 fits 10 bases in the junction. The sequence was collected from a human donor in good health. The CDR3 is CASSQGQGISEAFF. The DNA is TGTGCCAGCAGCCAGGGACAGGGGATCTCTGAAGCTTTCTTT.